Listed here are 28 T cell receptor beta chains from one sample, sequenced in a study of CD8+ T cells in alopecia areata. The treatment here: oral pan-JAK inhibitor, 5-10 mg twice daily. Extraction of RNA preceded its reverse transcription into cDNA, which served as the sequencing template. This table comes from immunoSEQ multiplex PCR, and its TCRdb copy is limited to in-frame clones, with some not included. Among about 70,000 clones listed, approximately 30% were seen once. The source material was CD8+ T cells sorted from blood, sampled at week 4, from a patient treated with tofacitinib. Receptors originate from a human donor with alopecia areata.

This clone was detected a few times. This sequence joins TRBV7-2 and TRBJ1-1; no firm D call. This CDR3 is built from 13 residues. Germline CDR1 is SGHTA and CDR2 is FQGNSA. V was clipped by 7 bases and J by 1 base, with 10 bases between them. The CDR3 DNA follows: TGTGCCAGCACCCCCGAGGGGAACACTGAAGCTTTCTTT. Translating it yields CASTPEGNTEAFF.

The genes are TRBV4-3 and TRBJ2-1; D is uncertain. Trimming pared 0 bases from V and 3 bases from J, leaving 15 bases between. CDR1 is LGHNA and CDR2 is YSLEER in the germline V gene. The CDR3 is 17 amino acids. DNA of the CDR3: TGCGCCAGCAGCCAAGATTTTCGGGTTCCGAGCTACAATGAGCAGTTCTTC. It is translated as CASSQDFRVPSYNEQFF.

This clone turned up a few times. This chain connects TRBV5-1 to TRBJ2-7; 8 nucleotides line up with TRBD2. This CDR3 spans 15 amino acids. J was trimmed by 5 bases and V by 0 bases; bases with no gene match: 7. Germline V gene data show CDR1 as SGHRS and CDR2 as YFSETQ. The CDR3 here is CASSLVVAGSHEQYF. The CDR3, as DNA: TGCGCCAGCAGCTTGGTGGTAGCGGGAAGCCACGAGCAGTACTTC.

This chain links TRBV7-2 with TRBJ1-5; D ambiguous. V shed 5 bases and J shed 0 bases, with 11 bases lying between them. The CDR3 is made up of 15 amino acids. Germline CDR1 and CDR2: SGHTA and FQGNSA. CDR3 coding DNA: TGTGCCAGCAGCCAAACACTGTATAGCAATCAGCCCCAGCATTTT. This gives the protein CASSQTLYSNQPQHF.

In this sample, this clone turned up a few times. V and J are TRBV27 and TRBJ2-1, with D maybe TRBD2 (5 bases). Germline CDR1 MNHEY, CDR2 SMNVEV (reference sequence). Trimming shortened V by 4 bases and J by 7 bases, and 8 bases separated the two germline ends. The CDR3 has 12 amino acids. The CDR3 loop is CASSSPGNEQFF. The CDR3, as DNA: TGTGCCAGCAGTTCGCCGGGAAATGAGCAGTTCTTC.

V and J are TRBV6-6 and TRBJ1-5; perhaps TRBD1 as D (5 bases). Germline CDR1 is MNHNY and CDR2 is SVGAGI (reference sequence). Trimming took 11 bases from V and 4 from J, leaving 15 bases between them. This CDR3 is built from 13 residues. The CDR3 region is CAHRKGVNQPQHF. CDR3 bases: TGTGCCCATAGAAAAGGGGTTAATCAGCCCCAGCATTTT.

V usage is TRBV7-9 and J usage is TRBJ2-5; TRBD2 might be the D (5 bases). This CDR3 has 12 amino acids. Trimming left V 0 bases short and J 11 bases short, with 10 bases between. Germline CDR1 reads SEHNR; CDR2 reads FQNEAQ (reference sequence). The CDR3 reads CASSLAGREQYF. CDR3 coding DNA: TGTGCCAGCAGCTTAGCGGGGAGAGAGCAGTACTTC.

This clone turned up a few times. This sequence joins TRBV29-1 and TRBJ2-5; D perhaps matches TRBD2 (5 bases). Germline V lookup: CDR1 SQVTM, CDR2 ANQGSEA. Trimming left V 3 bases short and J 5 bases short, with 16 bases between. This CDR3 region has 14 residues. CDR3 nucleotide sequence: TGCAGCGTTGAGGACTCCGGCCGGATGGAGACCCAGTACTTC. Its protein is CSVEDSGRMETQYF.

This clone has just a few counts. V gene TRBV7-9 combines with J gene TRBJ2-7, with D possibly matching TRBD1 (6 bases). Germline V gene sequence: CDR1 SEHNR, CDR2 FQNEAQ (reference sequence). The CDR3 covers 13 residues. V was shortened by 4 bases and J by 2 bases, with 9 bases between the two germline ends. The chain's CDR3 is CASSWDTPYEQYF. The CDR3 DNA is TGTGCCAGCAGCTGGGACACCCCCTACGAGCAGTACTTC.

The chain employs TRBV29-1 and TRBJ2-7; tentatively, D is TRBD1 or TRBD2 (6 bases each). With 4 bases removed from V and 1 base from J, the gap between germline ends came to 11 bases. Germline V lookup: CDR1 SQVTM, CDR2 ANQGSEA. The length of the CDR3 is 13 residues. The CDR3 sequence is CSVVGGASYEQYF. CDR3 sequence (DNA): TGCAGCGTTGTGGGGGGCGCGTCCTACGAGCAGTACTTC.

The chain recombines TRBV7-9 with TRBJ2-2; D is ambiguous. The germline V gene encodes CDR1 SEHNR and CDR2 FQNEAQ (reference sequence). There are 16 residues in the CDR3. V was pared by 1 base and J by 2 bases, with 11 bases between. CDR3 sequence (DNA): TGTGCCAGCAGCTTAGGTTCCTTGGACAACACCGGGGAGCTGTTTTTT. Protein product: CASSLGSLDNTGELFF.

This clone occurred a few times. The rearrangement links TRBV30 to TRBJ2-7; D gene uncertain. The CDR3 consists of 12 residues. The germline V and J ends were trimmed by 0 bases and 5 bases, with 8 bases remaining between them. Germline assignment: CDR1 GTSNPN and CDR2 SVGIG (reference sequence). CDR3 protein: CAWSVRRDEQYF. The DNA of the CDR3 is TGTGCCTGGAGTGTTCGAAGGGACGAGCAGTACTTC. The full variable domain, rest sourced from reference TRBV30 and TRBJ2-7, is SQTIHQWPATLVQPVGSPLSLECTVEGTSNPNLYWYRQAAGRGLQLLFYSVGIGQISSEVPQNLSASRPQDRQFILSSKKLLLSDSGFYLCAWSVRRDEQYFGPGTRLTVT.

This CDR3 reads CASRMDRASNQPQHF. The CDR3 DNA follows: TGTGCCAGCAGGATGGACAGGGCTAGCAATCAGCCCCAGCATTTT. V is TRBV6-1 and J is TRBJ1-5; 8 nucleotides agree with TRBD1. V shed 6 bases, J shed 0 bases, and the junction held 4 bases outside the gene matches. Germline V gene data show CDR1 as MNHNS and CDR2 as SASEGT. This CDR3 region has 15 residues.

The chain combines TRBV29-1 with TRBJ2-3; TRBD1 matches at 11 bases. The V segment lost 6 bases and the J segment 6 bases; nucleotides outside the gene matches: 5. The CDR3 consists of 13 residues. Germline V gene data show CDR1 as SQVTM and CDR2 as ANQGSEA. The CDR3: CSVRTGGPDTQYF. The CDR3 nucleotides are TGCAGCGTCAGGACAGGGGGCCCTGATACGCAGTATTTT.

The chain links TRBV5-6 to TRBJ2-3; 7 bases match TRBD2. This CDR3 has 14 amino acids. Unmatched junction bases numbered 4, after V lost 4 bases and J lost 2 bases. The germline V gene encodes CDR1 SGHDT and CDR2 YYEEEE. The CDR3 DNA reads as TGTGCCAGCAGCGACGGGAGGATCACAGATACGCAGTATTTT. Its translation: CASSDGRITDTQYF. Full variable domain (missing parts from reference TRBV5-6 and TRBJ2-3): DAGVTQSPTHLIKTRGQQVTLRCSPKSGHDTVSWYQQALGQGPQFIFQYYEEEERQRGNFPDRFSGHQFPNYSSELNVNALLLGDSALYLCASSDGRITDTQYFGPGTRLTVL.

The rearrangement uses TRBV10-2 and TRBJ1-2; D not resolved. The CDR3 contains 13 residues. Germline loops: CDR1 WSHSY, CDR2 SAAADI. V lost 2 bases and J 7 bases, leaving 11 bases between the germline ends. In DNA, the CDR3 is TGCGCCAGCAGTGAGGTCGCGGGGTTTGGCTACACCTTC. The encoded protein is CASSEVAGFGYTF.

In this sample, this clone turned up a few times. The chain has TRBV7-9 and TRBJ1-2, with 10 nucleotides matching TRBD1. CDR1 is SEHNR, CDR2 FQNEAQ, per germline (reference sequence). The CDR3 has 13 amino acids. V lost 5 bases and J lost 5; bases outside the gene matches: 2. The CDR3, as DNA: TGTGCCAGCAGCGCGGGACAGGGGTATGGCTACACCTTC. This codes for CASSAGQGYGYTF.

The chain is built from TRBV7-9 and TRBJ2-5; D tentatively reads TRBD1 or TRBD2 (6 bases each). Germline CDR1 is SEHNR and CDR2 is FQNEAQ (reference sequence). The CDR3 contains 14 residues. V lost 4 bases to trimming and J lost 1 base, with 10 bases between them. The CDR3 DNA reads as TGTGCCAGCAGCTCTCCGGGGGCCCAAGAGACCCAGTACTTC. Its protein product is CASSSPGAQETQYF.

This clone has more than one count but fewer than ten. The chain has TRBV19 and TRBJ1-5; TRBD1 matches 7 bases. J gave up 3 bases and V 6 bases, and 2 bases lay outside the gene matches. This CDR3 has 13 residues. CDR1 is LNHDA and CDR2 is SQIVND in the germline V gene (reference sequence). The chain's CDR3 is CASSDRDNQPQHF. DNA of the CDR3: TGTGCCAGTAGCGACAGGGACAATCAGCCCCAGCATTTT.

This rearrangement joins TRBV27 to TRBJ1-4, with D tentatively TRBD1 (5 bases). CDR1 is MNHEY and CDR2 is SMNVEV in the germline V gene (reference sequence). This CDR3 is 14 amino acids long. The V and J ends lost 5 bases and 3 bases respectively, with 10 bases between them. The CDR3 sequence: CASSRAGANEKLFF. The CDR3 DNA is TGTGCCAGCAGTCGGGCGGGGGCTAATGAAAAACTGTTTTTT.

This clone has only one observation. J is TRBJ2-3 and V is TRBV11-2; TRBD1 agrees at 10 bases. The CDR3 totals 14 residues. The germline V gene encodes CDR1 SGHAT and CDR2 FQNNGV. Trimming at V came to 4 bases and at J to 5 bases, leaving 3 bases not matched to a gene. The CDR3 DNA reads TGTGCCAGCAGCTCCTGGACAGGGGGAGATACGCAGTATTTT. Protein: CASSSWTGGDTQYF.

For this clone: One end of the junction fails to match germline, which may point to a read error. The chain carries TRBV10-2 and TRBJ2-7, with 9 bases matching TRBD2. CDR1 is WSHSY, CDR2 SAAADI, per germline. This CDR3 region has 12 residues. CDR3 nucleotide sequence: TGCGCCAGCAGTACTACAACCGGGACTAGCCGCTTC. Translation gives CASSTTTGTSRF.

This chain's CDR3 is CASSDASGRPDTQYF. Written as DNA, the CDR3 is TGTGCCAGCAGTGACGCTAGCGGGCGACCAGATACGCAGTATTTT. The rearrangement links TRBV11-2 to TRBJ2-3; 8 bases agree with TRBD2. The CDR3 is 15 amino acids. Germline V gene lookup returns CDR1 SGHAT and CDR2 FQNNGV. J lost 4 bases, V lost 6 bases, and 9 bases had no gene match.

The chain employs TRBV19 and TRBJ2-7; D not resolved. The CDR3 spans 13 residues. Between the trimmed V and J ends, which lost 3 bases and 1 base, there was a span of 7 bases. Germline V gives CDR1 LNHDA, CDR2 SQIVND (reference sequence). Written as DNA, the CDR3 is TGTGCCAGTAGTATCACCAGTTCCTACGAGCAGTACTTC. Encoded protein: CASSITSSYEQYF.

V usage is TRBV27 and J usage is TRBJ2-5; tentatively, D is TRBD1 (6 bases). Germline assignment: CDR1 MNHEY and CDR2 SMNVEV (reference sequence). This CDR3 has 13 amino acids. The V gene lost 7 bases and the J gene lost 5 bases, with 14 bases spanning the gap. CDR3 coding DNA: TGTGCCAGCAAACCACCAGGGGTTGAGACCCAGTACTTC. This gives the protein CASKPPGVETQYF.

This clone turned up a few times. The chain employs TRBV15 and TRBJ2-5; D remains ambiguous. CDR3 length: 13 residues. The germline V and J ends were trimmed by 9 bases and 3 bases, with 14 bases remaining between them. CDR1 and CDR2 from the germline V gene are LNHNV and YYDKDF (reference sequence). The CDR3 DNA sequence: TGTGCCACGGAAGGAAACGGCAAAGAGACCCAGTACTTC. It codes for CATEGNGKETQYF. Full variable domain (rest looked up from reference TRBV15 and TRBJ2-5): DAMVIQNPRYQVTQFGKPVTLSCSQTLNHNVMYWYQQKSSQAPKLLFHYYDKDFNNEADTPDNFQSRRPNTSFCFLDIRSPGLGDTAMYLCATEGNGKETQYFGPGTRLLVL.

The rearrangement uses TRBV2 and TRBJ2-7; D not certain. CDR3 length: 10 residues. Germline CDR1 SNHLY, CDR2 FYNNEI. Trimming took 1 base from V and 12 from J, leaving 7 bases between them. The CDR3 here is CASSEVFLYF. Written as DNA, the CDR3 is TGTGCCAGCAGTGAAGTGTTTCTGTACTTC. Combining the CDR3 with reference TRBV2 and TRBJ2-7 gives the whole variable domain EPEVTQTPSHQVTQMGQEVILRCVPISNHLYFYWYRQILGQKVEFLVSFYNNEISEKSEIFDDQFSVERPDGSNFTLKIRSTKLEDSAMYFCASSEVFLYFGPGTRLTVT.

This clone was detected a few times. The chain recombines TRBV29-1 with TRBJ2-3, with D perhaps given as TRBD1 or TRBD2 (5 bases each). Germline V gene lookup returns CDR1 SQVTM and CDR2 ANQGSEA. CDR3 size: 15 residues. Trimming left V 1 base short and J 5 bases short, with 16 bases between. CDR3 nucleotides: TGCAGCGTTGAAGGGAAGGGGAGCTTTAAAGATACGCAGTATTTT. Residues: CSVEGKGSFKDTQYF.